The TCR beta chain under discussion was sequenced for a study of blood T cell repertoires in COVID-19. Background on the study: COVID-19 samples, acute and convalescent, were from the United States, Italy and Spain. Nucleic acid was either cDNA or gDNA, and it came from T cells, B-cell-depleted T cells, or PBMCs.

Original methodology: Nucleated cell counts were estimated from reference gene primer amplification. Data came from immunoSEQ multiplex PCR; TCRdb stores just in-frame clones and leaves some out. The V and J calls and clone size come from that table; D and trimming were worked out from the DNA. Among about 160,000 clones listed, about nine tenths were seen once. J gave up 5 bases and V 0 bases, and 1 base lay outside the gene matches. CDR1 and CDR2 (germline): SGHRS, YFSETQ. The CDR3 has 14 residues. The sample taken for sequencing was peripheral blood. The clonotype comes from a woman in her sixties or seventies who had recovered from COVID-19. The chain combines TRBV5-1 with TRBJ1-2; 10 bases match TRBD1. The CDR3 loop is CASSLGDRGYGYTF. DNA of the CDR3: TGCGCCAGCAGCTTGGGGGACAGGGGTTATGGCTACACCTTC.